This T cell receptor beta chain comes out of a study of shared T cell receptors in the human thymus. Data came from immunoSEQ multiplex PCR; TCRdb stores just in-frame clones and leaves some out. The data contain hundreds of thousands of clones, roughly 86% of them seen just once; the ten biggest clones take up approximately 0.0097%. The CDR3 has 17 amino acids. V lost 7 bases and J lost 5; bases outside the gene matches: 18. Germline values: CDR1 SGHVS, CDR2 FNYEAQ. These data were also reused for a study on human thymus T cells. Per that paper: Congenital heart defects were the reason for the corrective surgery that the donors, healthy Finnish infants, were having. It was from resections taken during corrective heart surgery that the thymus tissue came. It looked as if thymic and blood repertoires used V and J genes in a biased way. Related studies found that unrelated individuals share highly overlapping thymic repertoires.

V gene TRBV7-6 combines with J gene TRBJ2-5; TRBD2 agrees at 8 bases. Sequencing was carried out using thymocytes. The TCR comes from a boy in the first two years of life with a congenital heart defect. CDR3 sequence (DNA): TGTGCCAGCATCCCACCGGGGGGGATGGGTAGTTGGGAGACCCAGTACTTC. As protein: CASIPPGGMGSWETQYF.